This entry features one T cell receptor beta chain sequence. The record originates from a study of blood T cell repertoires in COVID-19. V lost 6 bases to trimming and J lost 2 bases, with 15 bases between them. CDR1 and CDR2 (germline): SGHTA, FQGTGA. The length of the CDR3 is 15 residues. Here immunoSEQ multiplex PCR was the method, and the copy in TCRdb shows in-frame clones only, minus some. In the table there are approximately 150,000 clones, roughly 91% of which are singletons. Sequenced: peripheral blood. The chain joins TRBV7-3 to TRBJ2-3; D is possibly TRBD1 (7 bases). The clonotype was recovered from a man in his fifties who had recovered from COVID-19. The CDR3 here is CASRSQGRDTDTQYF. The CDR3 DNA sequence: TGTGCCAGCAGGTCACAGGGGCGGGACACAGATACGCAGTATTTT.